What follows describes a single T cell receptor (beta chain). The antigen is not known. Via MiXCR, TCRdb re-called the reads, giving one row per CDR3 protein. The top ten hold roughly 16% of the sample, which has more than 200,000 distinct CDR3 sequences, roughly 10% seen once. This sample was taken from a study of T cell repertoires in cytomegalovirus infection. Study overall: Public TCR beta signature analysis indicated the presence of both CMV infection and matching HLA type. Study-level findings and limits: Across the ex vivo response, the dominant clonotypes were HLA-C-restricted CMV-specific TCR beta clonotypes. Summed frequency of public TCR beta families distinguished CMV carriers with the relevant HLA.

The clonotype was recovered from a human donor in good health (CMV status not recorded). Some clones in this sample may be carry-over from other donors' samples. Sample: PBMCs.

The CDR3 DNA reads TGTGCCAGCAGGTATGACAGCCAGCCCTCCTACGAGCAGTACTTC. Translation: CASRYDSQPSYEQYF. J is TRBJ2-7 and V is TRBV2; D perhaps matches TRBD1 (5 bases). CDR1 is SNHLY and CDR2 is FYNNEI in the germline V gene. The V and J ends lost 6 bases and 0 bases respectively, with 15 bases between them. The CDR3 spans 15 residues.